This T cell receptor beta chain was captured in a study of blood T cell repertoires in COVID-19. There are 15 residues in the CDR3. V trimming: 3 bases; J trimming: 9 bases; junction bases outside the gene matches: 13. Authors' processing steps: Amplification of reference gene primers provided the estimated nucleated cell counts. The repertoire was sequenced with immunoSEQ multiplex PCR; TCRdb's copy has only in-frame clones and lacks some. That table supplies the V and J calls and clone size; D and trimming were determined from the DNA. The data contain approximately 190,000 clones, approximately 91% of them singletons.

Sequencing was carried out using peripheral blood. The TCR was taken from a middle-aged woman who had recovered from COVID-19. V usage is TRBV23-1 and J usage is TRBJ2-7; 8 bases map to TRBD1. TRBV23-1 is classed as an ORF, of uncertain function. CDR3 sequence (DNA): TGCGCCAGCAGTCATTCAGGCCCAGGGGGCGCCGTGCAGTACTTC. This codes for CASSHSGPGGAVQYF.